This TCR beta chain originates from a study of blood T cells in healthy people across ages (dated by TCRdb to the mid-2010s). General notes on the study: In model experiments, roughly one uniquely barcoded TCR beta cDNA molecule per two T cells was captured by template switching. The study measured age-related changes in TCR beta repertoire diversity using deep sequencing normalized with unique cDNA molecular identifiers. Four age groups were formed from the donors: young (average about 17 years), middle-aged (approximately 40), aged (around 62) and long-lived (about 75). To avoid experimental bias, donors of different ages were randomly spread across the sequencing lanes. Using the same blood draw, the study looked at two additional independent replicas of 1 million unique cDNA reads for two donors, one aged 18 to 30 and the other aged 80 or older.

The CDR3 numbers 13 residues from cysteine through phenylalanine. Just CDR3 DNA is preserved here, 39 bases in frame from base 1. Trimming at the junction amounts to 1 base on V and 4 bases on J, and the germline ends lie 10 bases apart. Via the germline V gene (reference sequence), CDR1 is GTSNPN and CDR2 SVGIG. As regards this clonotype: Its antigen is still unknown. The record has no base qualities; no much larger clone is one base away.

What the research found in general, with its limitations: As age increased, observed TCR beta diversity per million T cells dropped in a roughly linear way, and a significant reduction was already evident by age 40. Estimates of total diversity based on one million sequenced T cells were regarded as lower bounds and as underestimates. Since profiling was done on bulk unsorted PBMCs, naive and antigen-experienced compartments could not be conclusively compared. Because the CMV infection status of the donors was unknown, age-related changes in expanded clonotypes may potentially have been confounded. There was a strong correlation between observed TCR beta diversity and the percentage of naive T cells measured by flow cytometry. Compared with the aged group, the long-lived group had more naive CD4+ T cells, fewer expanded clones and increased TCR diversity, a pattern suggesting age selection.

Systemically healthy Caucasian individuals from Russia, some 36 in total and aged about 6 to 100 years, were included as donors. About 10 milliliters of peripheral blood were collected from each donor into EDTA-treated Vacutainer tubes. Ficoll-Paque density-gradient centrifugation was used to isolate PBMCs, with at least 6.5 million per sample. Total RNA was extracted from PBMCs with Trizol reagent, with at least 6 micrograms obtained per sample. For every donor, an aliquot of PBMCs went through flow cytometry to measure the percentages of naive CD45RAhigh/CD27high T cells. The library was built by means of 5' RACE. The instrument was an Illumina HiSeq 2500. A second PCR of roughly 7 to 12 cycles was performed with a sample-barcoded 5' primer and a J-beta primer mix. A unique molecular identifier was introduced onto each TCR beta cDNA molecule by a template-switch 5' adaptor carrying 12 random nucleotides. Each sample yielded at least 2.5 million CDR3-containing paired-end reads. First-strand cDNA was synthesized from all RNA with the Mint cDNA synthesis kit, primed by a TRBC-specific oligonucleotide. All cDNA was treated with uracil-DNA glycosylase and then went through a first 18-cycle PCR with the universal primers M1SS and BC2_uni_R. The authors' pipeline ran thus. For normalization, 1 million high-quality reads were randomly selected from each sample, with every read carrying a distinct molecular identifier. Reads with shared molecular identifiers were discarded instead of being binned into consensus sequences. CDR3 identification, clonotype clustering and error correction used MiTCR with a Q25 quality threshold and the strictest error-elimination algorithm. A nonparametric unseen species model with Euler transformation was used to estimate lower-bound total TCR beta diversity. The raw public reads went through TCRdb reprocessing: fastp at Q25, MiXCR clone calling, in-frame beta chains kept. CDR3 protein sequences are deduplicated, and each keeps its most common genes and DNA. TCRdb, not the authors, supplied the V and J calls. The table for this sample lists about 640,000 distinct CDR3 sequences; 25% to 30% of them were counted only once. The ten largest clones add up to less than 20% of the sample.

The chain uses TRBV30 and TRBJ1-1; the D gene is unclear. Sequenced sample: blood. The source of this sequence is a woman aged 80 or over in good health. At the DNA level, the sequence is TGTGCCTGGAGTGCACGAGGGAGCACTGAAGCTTTCTTT. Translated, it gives CAWSARGSTEAFF.